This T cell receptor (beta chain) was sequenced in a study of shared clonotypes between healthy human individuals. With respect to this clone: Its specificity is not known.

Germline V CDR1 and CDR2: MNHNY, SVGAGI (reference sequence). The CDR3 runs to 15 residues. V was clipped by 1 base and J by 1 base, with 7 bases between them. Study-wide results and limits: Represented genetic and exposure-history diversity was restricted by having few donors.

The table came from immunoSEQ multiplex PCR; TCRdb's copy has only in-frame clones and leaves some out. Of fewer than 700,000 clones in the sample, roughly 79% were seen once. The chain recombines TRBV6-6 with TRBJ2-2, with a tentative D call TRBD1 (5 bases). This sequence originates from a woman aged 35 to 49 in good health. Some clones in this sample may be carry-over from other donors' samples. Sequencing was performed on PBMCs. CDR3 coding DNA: TGTGCCAGCAGTTACTTACAGGAGAACACCGGGGAGCTGTTTTTT. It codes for CASSYLQENTGELFF.